This T cell receptor (beta chain) was retrieved from a study of Tregs in tolerant kidney transplant recipients. The study, taken as a whole, reports: Donor-specific Treg expansion exceeded global Treg expansion in tolerant patients, suggesting antigen drive. Changing PCR primers prevented nucleotide comparison between some patients' samples.

The germline CDR1 and CDR2 sequences are KGHSH and LQKENI. This CDR3 has 16 amino acids. The germline V and J ends were trimmed by 0 bases and 2 bases, with 13 bases remaining between them. Unstimulated regulatory T cells (CD4+CD25+CD127-), CD4+CD25- non-regulatory cells, CD4 and CD8 cells were FACS-sorted from thawed PBMCs. Only in-frame clones appear in the TCRdb table, and some are missing; sequencing was by immunoSEQ multiplex PCR. In all, the sample yields 50,000 or so clones. With respect to this clone: Its specificity is unknown. The read is 3 residues too short to cover the CDR3 end, so that end is filled in from the germline J gene. The same CDR3 arises from other DNA sequences in this sample as well.

The TCR comes from a human donor who received a combined kidney and bone marrow transplant. This chain uses TRBV18 with TRBJ2-5, with TRBD1 as a possible D gene (7 bases). The sequencing here drew on CD4+ T cells from blood, taken before the transplant. CDR3 bases read: TGTGCCAGCTCACCACCGCAGGGGGGCTCACAAGAGACC. Translation gives CASSPPQGGSQET. The full CDR3 sequence reads CASSPPQGGSQETQYF.